The clone carrying this T cell receptor (beta chain) was counted a few times. What it binds is unknown. The junction differs from germline at one of its ends, possibly a read error. Stored at -80 C, 2 million PBMCs were the source of the unsorted libraries. Template-switch 5'RACE cDNA synthesis added a 10-nucleotide unique molecular identifier. TCRdb reanalysed the 5' RACE reads using MiXCR and keeps one entry per CDR3 protein. The sample lists tens of thousands of distinct CDR3 sequences, nearly 3.5% occurring once. The entry originates in a study of neurological immune-mediated disorders. The CDR3 extends over 12 amino acids. The germline CDR1 and CDR2 sequences are SGHTA and FQGNSA. Study-level findings and limits: As far as clinical or MRI features were concerned, none was associated with the multiple sclerosis repertoire cluster. One related-CDR3 cluster, found by phylogenetic grouping, held repertoires of 18 of 34 multiple sclerosis patients and is a possible signature.

The clonotype comes from a man aged 35 to 55 with multiple sclerosis. The source material was PBMCs. The chain recombines TRBV7-2 with TRBJ1-2, with 7 bases that match TRBD1. This CDR3 is CDSSTDRDGYTF. CDR3 nucleotide sequence: TGTGACAGCAGCACCGACAGGGATGGCTACACCTTC.